The rows below give T cell receptor beta chains drawn from one sample of a study of cytomegalovirus exposure and HLA in healthy donors. Repertoires were generated with immunoSEQ multiplex PCR, while TCRdb's copy carries only in-frame clones and drops some. The sample records 55,000 to 80,000 clones, more than 85% being singletons. Sequenced material: PBMCs. The receptors were sampled from a woman aged 18 to 35 in good health and CMV-seropositive. Both conserved end residues are part of each CDR3. Fields, in order: J gene, clone size, V gene, D gene, CDR3 DNA, CDR3 protein. A D gene is named only where the DNA matches it firmly. Some rows have no size entry. The others give once, few or many, or a class for an expanded clone.

TRBJ2-1 - TRBV7-9 TRBD2 TGTGCCAGCAGCTTAGCGCTAGCGGGAACCTACAATGAGCAGTTCTTC CASSLALAGTYNEQFF
TRBJ1-2 - TRBV6-5 - TGTGCCAGCAGTTCCCCGGACAGCTATGGCTACACCTTC CASSSPDSYGYTF
TRBJ2-5 - TRBV7-9 TRBD2 TGTGCCAGCAGCCCATCGGCTAGCGGGACTCAAGAGACCCAGTACTTC CASSPSASGTQETQYF
TRBJ2-3 - TRBV11-2 TRBD2 TGTGCCAGCAGCTTCCTGGGGAGTGCTGCGGGGGGACCAGATACGCAGTATTTT CASSFLGSAAGGPDTQYF
TRBJ1-1 - TRBV18 TRBD1 TGTGCCAGCGCGACAGGGAGATACACCAAAGGGGGCACTGAAGCTTTCTTT CASATGRYTKGGTEAFF
TRBJ2-1 - TRBV7-3 - TGTGCCAGCAGCGGGAGAGCGAGCGATGAGCAGTTCTTC CASSGRASDEQFF
TRBJ1-5 - TRBV2 - TGTGCCAGCATGGGCGGCAATCAGCCCCAGCATTTT CASMGGNQPQHF
TRBJ2-1 once TRBV27 TRBD1 TGTGCCAGCAGTCACGGGACAGGGGACATTAATGAGCAGTTCTTC CASSHGTGDINEQFF
TRBJ2-3 - TRBV5-1 - TGCGCCAGCAGTATCCCAGATCCCACAGATACGCAGTATTTT CASSIPDPTDTQYF
TRBJ2-2 - TRBV28 - TGTGCCAGCAGGCTAGTGCGTGGCACCGGGGAGCTGTTTTTT CASRLVRGTGELFF
TRBJ2-7 - TRBV7-2 - TGTGCCAGCAGCTTGGGCAGGACCTACGAGCAGTACTTC CASSLGRTYEQYF
TRBJ2-1 - TRBV19 TRBD2 TGTGCCAGTAGTATAGGGGGGGGAAATGAGCAGTTCTTC CASSIGGGNEQFF
TRBJ2-3 - TRBV7-2 TRBD2 TGTGCCAGCAGCTTAAGAACGGGGGGGAAGACAGATACGCAGTATTTT CASSLRTGGKTDTQYF
TRBJ1-5 - TRBV2 TRBD1 TGTGCCAGCAGACCGACAGGGATTTGGGTCAATCAGCCCCAGCATTTT CASRPTGIWVNQPQHF
TRBJ2-1 - TRBV9 - TGTGCCAGCAGCGGGGGACGGTCTTTACTAGAAGGCGGGATCTTC CASSGGRSLLEGGIF
TRBJ1-5 once TRBV29-1 TRBD1 TGCAGCGTTGAAGCGACGACAGGGCAGCCCCAGCATTTT CSVEATTGQPQHF
TRBJ2-7 - TRBV2 - TGTGCCAGCAGAGAGACACCCTACGAGCAGTACTTC CASRETPYEQYF
TRBJ1-1 - TRBV19 - TGTGCCAGTAGCCCCCTGGCAGGCATGAACACTGAAGCTTTCTTT CASSPLAGMNTEAFF
TRBJ1-5 - TRBV30 - TGTGCCTGGAGTTTACAGGGCGATCAGCCCCAGCATTTT CAWSLQGDQPQHF
TRBJ1-1 - TRBV30 TRBD1 TGTGCCGGACAGGGACAGTTGCACACTGAAGCTTTCTTT CAGQGQLHTEAFF
TRBJ2-7 - TRBV7-3 TRBD2 TGTGCCAGCAGCTTAGGCCCGGCGGGGGGCGGGTACGAGCAGTACTTC CASSLGPAGGGYEQYF
TRBJ2-4 few TRBV29-1 - TGCAGCGTCGAGGGTATGGGGGGGCAGGACATTCAGTACTTC CSVEGMGGQDIQYF
TRBJ1-5 - TRBV6-1 - TGTGCCAGCAGTGAATGGTCGGGAGTTTGGAGCAATCAGCCCCAGCATTTT CASSEWSGVWSNQPQHF
TRBJ2-1 - TRBV4-1 TRBD2 TGCGCCAGCAGCCACCCGGGGGGGAGGGATGAGCAGTTCTTC CASSHPGGRDEQFF
TRBJ2-7 - TRBV18 - TGTGCCAGCTCACTAGTAAAGACCTGGGTTAGCGGCGAGCAGTACTTC CASSLVKTWVSGEQYF
TRBJ1-5 - TRBV27 - TGTGCCAGCAGTTTTGGGGGGGGAGCCCAGCCCCAGCATTTT CASSFGGGAQPQHF
TRBJ1-1 - TRBV4-1 - TGCGCCAGCAGCCAAGGGAGGGCAGGGATGACTGAAGCTTTCTTT CASSQGRAGMTEAFF
TRBJ1-4 - TRBV6-5 TRBD1 TGTGCCGGCAAGAGGACAGGAGGCCCTAATGAAAAACTGTTTTTT CAGKRTGGPNEKLFF
TRBJ1-1 - TRBV1 - TGCACCCCTATTTACTGGGGGCACAAGATCACTGAAGCTTTCTTT CTPIYWGHKITEAFF
TRBJ1-2 - TRBV15 - TGTGCCACCAGCAGAGATTTAAGTGGAACAGGAGATAATGGCTACACCTTC CATSRDLSGTGDNGYTF
TRBJ1-5 - TRBV19 - TGTGCCAGTAGTCGAAACAGGGCAGGGGATCAGCCCCAGCATTTT CASSRNRAGDQPQHF
TRBJ1-5 - TRBV7-3 - TGTGCCAGCAGCTTAGGGCTGAATCAGCCCCAGCATTTT CASSLGLNQPQHF
TRBJ1-1 - TRBV28 - TGTGCCAGCAGTTATCTTACGGGACAGAACACTGAAGCTTTCTTT CASSYLTGQNTEAFF
TRBJ2-5 - TRBV5-4 TRBD2 TGTGCCAGCAGCGGAGGGGCGGGGGGAGAGGAGACCCAGTACTTC CASSGGAGGEETQYF
TRBJ1-3 - TRBV4-1 - TGCGCCAGCAGCCAAGATAGCAGCCGGCAGATATATTTT CASSQDSSRQIYF
TRBJ2-1 - TRBV6-1 TRBD1 TGTGCCAGCAGTGACCTGGGACAGGGGGAGATTGTCAATGAGCAGTTCTTC CASSDLGQGEIVNEQFF
TRBJ1-6 - TRBV30 - TGTGCCTGGGTGGACTCTCCAGGATGGCTCCTCCACTTT CAWVDSPGWLLHF
TRBJ2-3 - TRBV7-2 TRBD2 TGTGCCAGCAGCCCGGAGTTGGGACTAGCAGGATCATCGCAGTATTTT CASSPELGLAGSSQYF
TRBJ2-3 - TRBV30 TRBD2 TGTGCCTGGAGGGCGTGGCGGGGGAGCACAGATACGCAGTATTTT CAWRAWRGSTDTQYF
TRBJ2-7 - TRBV19 - TGTGCCAGTAGTATAGGACAGTTGCCCTACGAGCAGTACTTC CASSIGQLPYEQYF
TRBJ2-3 - TRBV29-1 - TGCAGCGCCGGGGATACGCAGTATTTT CSAGDTQYF
TRBJ2-7 - TRBV5-5 TRBD2 TGTGCCAGCAGCTTGGATCAGGGAGGGTCGCATGCCGAGCAGTACTTC CASSLDQGGSHAEQYF
TRBJ1-4 - TRBV11-2 - TGTGCCAGCAGCCCCAAGGTTATCACAGGGAACGAAAAACTGTTTTTT CASSPKVITGNEKLFF
TRBJ2-3 - TRBV11-2 - TGTGCCAGCAGCTCGTGGATCAGGTCCAGGGATACGCAGTATTTT CASSSWIRSRDTQYF